The entry below gives a single T cell receptor (beta chain) sequence along with its context. The antigen remains undetermined. Original data processing: Filtering was not the same, since immunoSEQ gave junction-only sequences without quality scores. Sequencing used immunoSEQ multiplex PCR; TCRdb keeps in-frame clones, though not all of them. V, J and clone size are taken as reported in that table, and D and trimming were inferred from the DNA itself. The table lists approximately 480,000 clones, almost 80% of them singletons, with around 12% in the top ten. The entry originates in a study of shared clonotypes between healthy human individuals. Study information: The study drew on two women and three men aged 18 to 49 as donors.

The CDR3 runs to 18 residues. Trimming left V 0 bases short and J 3 bases short, with 19 bases between. Germline CDR1 is SGDLS and CDR2 is YYNGEE. Study findings and constraints: Only blood samples were collected, and tissue repertoires likely differ.

It was about 100 million PBMCs that unsorted samples used for genomic DNA. The clonotype was recovered from a woman aged 40 to 49 in good health. Some clones in this sample may be carry-over from other donors' samples. Sequenced: PBMCs. The genes are TRBV9 and TRBJ2-4; possible D gene TRBD2, 7 bases. DNA for the CDR3: TGTGCCAGCAGCGTAGACCCTTGGACTAGAGGGGGCAAAAACATTCAGTACTTC. Translated: CASSVDPWTRGGKNIQYF. Looking up the rest from reference TRBV9 and TRBJ2-4 gives the full variable domain: DSGVTQTPKHLITATGQRVTLRCSPRSGDLSVYWYQQSLDQGLQFLIQYYNGEERAKGNILERFSAQQFPDLHSELNLSSLELGDSALYFCASSVDPWTRGGKNIQYFGAGTRLSVL.